The clone carrying this T cell receptor (beta chain) showed up many times. Its antigen is currently unknown. The data were taken from a study of read filtering for tumor transcriptome and immune sequencing. Overall study: Patients were 17 male and some 15 female, mean age 65.9 years, range roughly 47 to 80. IR-seq gave about 4.05 to 11 million TCR reads per sample; RNA-seq gave roughly 75 to 1,400.

Study results and limitations: Without single-read clonotypes, shared clonotype proportions correlated more between IR-seq and RNA-seq.

Molecular barcoded adaptors covering alpha/delta and beta/gamma chains were used on approximately 400 ng RNA. From the reads, TCRdb called clonotypes with MiXCR, one entry per CDR3 protein. The top ten hold roughly 18% of the sample, which has 35,000 to 40,000 distinct CDR3 sequences, roughly 15% seen once. This CDR3 region has 14 residues. The ends were cut back, 5 bases at V and 0 bases at J, with 5 bases in the middle. Germline CDR1 and CDR2: MNHEY and SMNVEV (reference sequence). Sequenced: a population of CD138-negative cells sorted from bone marrow. This TCR derives from a donor aged 40 or older with multiple myeloma. The chain couples TRBV27 to TRBJ2-6; D remains ambiguous. For the CDR3, the DNA is TGTGCCAGCAGTAAACTCTCTGGGGCCAACGTCCTGACTTTC. Protein: CASSKLSGANVLTF. Variable domain in full (rest from reference TRBV27 and TRBJ2-6): EAQVTQNPRYLITVTGKKLTVTCSQNMNHEYMSWYRQDPGLGLRQIYYSMNVEVTDKGDVPEGYKVSRKEKRNFPLILESPSPNQTSLYFCASSKLSGANVLTFGAGSRLTVL.